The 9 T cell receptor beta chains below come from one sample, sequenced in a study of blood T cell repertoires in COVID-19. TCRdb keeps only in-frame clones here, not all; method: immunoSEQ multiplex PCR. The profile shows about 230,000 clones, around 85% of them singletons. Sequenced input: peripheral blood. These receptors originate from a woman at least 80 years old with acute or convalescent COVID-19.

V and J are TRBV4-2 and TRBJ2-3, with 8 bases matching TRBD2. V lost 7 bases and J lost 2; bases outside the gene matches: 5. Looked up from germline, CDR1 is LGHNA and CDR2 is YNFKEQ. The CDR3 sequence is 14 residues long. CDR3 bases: TGTGCCAGCACCCGCGGGGGGCCCACAGATACGCAGTATTTT. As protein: CASTRGGPTDTQYF.

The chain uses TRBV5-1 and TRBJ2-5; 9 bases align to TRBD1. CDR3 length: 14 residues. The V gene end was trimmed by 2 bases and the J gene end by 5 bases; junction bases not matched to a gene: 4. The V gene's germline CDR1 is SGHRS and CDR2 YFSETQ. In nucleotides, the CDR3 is TGCGCCAGCAGCTTTACAGGGGGCGGGGAGACCCAGTACTTC. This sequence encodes CASSFTGGGETQYF.

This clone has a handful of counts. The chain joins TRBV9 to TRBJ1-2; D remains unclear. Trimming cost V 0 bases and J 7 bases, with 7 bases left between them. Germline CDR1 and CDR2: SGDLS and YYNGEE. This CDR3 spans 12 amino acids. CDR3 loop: CASSVGSGGYTF. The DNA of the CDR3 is TGTGCCAGCAGCGTAGGGTCCGGTGGCTACACCTTC.

CDR3 protein: CASSLGRGAQNTEAFF. CDR3 sequence (DNA): TGCGCCAGCAGCTTGGGACGGGGGGCCCAGAACACTGAAGCTTTCTTT. The chain uses TRBV5-1 and TRBJ1-1, with D perhaps TRBD1 (6 bases). CDR3 length equals 16 residues. Germline V gene data show CDR1 as SGHRS and CDR2 as YFSETQ. Trimming shortened V by 0 bases and J by 1 base, and 13 bases separated the two germline ends. The variable domain in full, completed from reference TRBV5-1 and TRBJ1-1, reads KAGVTQTPRYLIKTRGQQVTLSCSPISGHRSVSWYQQTPGQGLQFLFEYFSETQRNKGNFPGRFSGRQFSNSRSEMNVSTLELGDSALYLCASSLGRGAQNTEAFFGQGTRLTVV.

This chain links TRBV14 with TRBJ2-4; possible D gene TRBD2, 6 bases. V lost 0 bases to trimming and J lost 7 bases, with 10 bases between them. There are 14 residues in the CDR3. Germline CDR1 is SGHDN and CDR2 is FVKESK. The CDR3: CASSQEPGRNIQYF. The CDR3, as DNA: TGTGCCAGCAGCCAAGAACCAGGGAGGAACATTCAGTACTTC.

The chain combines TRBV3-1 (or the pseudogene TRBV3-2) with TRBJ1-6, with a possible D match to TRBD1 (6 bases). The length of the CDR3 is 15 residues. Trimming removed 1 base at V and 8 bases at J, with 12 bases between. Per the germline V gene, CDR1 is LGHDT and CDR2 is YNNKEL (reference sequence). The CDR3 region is CASSQVRTEDSPLHF. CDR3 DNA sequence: TGTGCCAGCAGCCAAGTTCGGACAGAGGATTCACCCCTCCACTTT.

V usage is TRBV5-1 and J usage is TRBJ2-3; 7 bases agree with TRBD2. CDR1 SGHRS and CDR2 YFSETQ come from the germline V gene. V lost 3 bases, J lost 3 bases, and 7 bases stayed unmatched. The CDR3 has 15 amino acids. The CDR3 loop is CASSSGLPETDTQYF. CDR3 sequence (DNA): TGCGCCAGCAGCTCGGGACTACCCGAGACAGATACGCAGTATTTT.

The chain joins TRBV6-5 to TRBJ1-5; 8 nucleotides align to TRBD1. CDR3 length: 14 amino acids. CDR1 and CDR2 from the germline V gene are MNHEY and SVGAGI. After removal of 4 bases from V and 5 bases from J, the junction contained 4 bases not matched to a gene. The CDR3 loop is CASSSTGVDQPQHF. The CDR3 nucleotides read TGTGCCAGCAGTTCGACAGGGGTGGATCAGCCCCAGCATTTT.

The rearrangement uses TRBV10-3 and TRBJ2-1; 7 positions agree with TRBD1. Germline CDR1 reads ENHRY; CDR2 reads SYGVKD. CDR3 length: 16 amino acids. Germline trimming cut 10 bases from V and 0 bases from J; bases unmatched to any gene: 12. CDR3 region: CATTPQTGNSYNEQFF. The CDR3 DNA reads TGTGCCACCACCCCACAGACAGGGAACTCCTACAATGAGCAGTTCTTC.